These 32 T cell receptor beta chains originate from one sample sequenced in a study of blood T cell repertoires in COVID-19 (dated by TCRdb to the early 2020s). Library prep was done by the immunoSEQ multiplex PCR assay. TCRdb's version of the immuneACCESS table is confined to in-frame rearrangements and falls short of the full clone set. An unresolved V gene accounts for under half of the shortfall where checked; the remainder is of unknown origin. The table for this sample lists 130,000 or so clones; around 86% of them were counted only once. Roughly 1.6% of the sample rests with the top ten. The sequenced sample was peripheral blood. Every receptor here comes from a human donor in a cohort sampled during active COVID-19.

The chain combines TRBV7-8 with TRBJ2-7; 9 bases are shared with TRBD1. After removal of 5 bases from V and 0 bases from J, the junction contained 14 bases not matched to a gene. Germline values: CDR1 SGHVS, CDR2 FQNEAQ. This CDR3 region has 18 residues. CDR3 sequence reads: CASSPLLGGQGNSYEQYF. In DNA, the CDR3 is TGTGCCAGCAGCCCACTGTTGGGGGGACAGGGTAACTCCTACGAGCAGTACTTC.

This chain connects TRBV5-1 to TRBJ2-5, with 8 nucleotides matching TRBD1. The V gene end was trimmed by 6 bases and the J gene end by 2 bases; junction bases not matched to a gene: 6. Germline V lookup: CDR1 SGHRS, CDR2 YFSETQ. CDR3 length equals 14 residues. The CDR3 DNA reads as TGCGCCAGCACCTCCCGACAGGGGCAAGAGACCCAGTACTTC. Protein sequence: CASTSRQGQETQYF. Full variable domain (remainder filled in from reference TRBV5-1 and TRBJ2-5): KAGVTQTPRYLIKTRGQQVTLSCSPISGHRSVSWYQQTPGQGLQFLFEYFSETQRNKGNFPGRFSGRQFSNSRSEMNVSTLELGDSALYLCASTSRQGQETQYFGPGTRLLVL.

The chain carries TRBV7-2 and TRBJ2-5; maybe TRBD1 (6 bases). Between the trimmed V and J ends, which lost 0 bases and 3 bases, there was a span of 8 bases. Germline-derived CDR1 and CDR2 are SGHTA and FQGNSA. The CDR3 totals 14 residues. CDR3 region: CASSLAGAKETQYF. CDR3 DNA sequence: TGTGCCAGCAGCTTAGCGGGGGCGAAAGAGACCCAGTACTTC.

In its sample, this clone was seen once. The chain employs TRBV6-5 and TRBJ2-7, with a weak D call TRBD2 (6 bases). V was trimmed by 1 base and J by 1 base, leaving 14 bases between them. The CDR3 totals 16 residues. Germline V gene sequence: CDR1 MNHEY, CDR2 SVGAGI. The CDR3: CASSYCRDRGSYEQYF. The CDR3 coding sequence is TGTGCCAGCAGTTACTGTCGGGACCGGGGGTCCTACGAGCAGTACTTC.

The chain joins TRBV9 to TRBJ1-1; D is perhaps TRBD1 (6 bases). CDR1 and CDR2 (germline): SGDLS, YYNGEE. The CDR3 extends over 15 amino acids. Trimming pared 0 bases from V and 2 bases from J, leaving 11 bases between. The CDR3: CASSVAGQLNTEAFF. For the CDR3, the DNA is TGTGCCAGCAGCGTAGCCGGACAGCTAAACACTGAAGCTTTCTTT. The variable domain in full, with the rest retrieved from reference TRBV9 and TRBJ1-1, is DSGVTQTPKHLITATGQRVTLRCSPRSGDLSVYWYQQSLDQGLQFLIQYYNGEERAKGNILERFSAQQFPDLHSELNLSSLELGDSALYFCASSVAGQLNTEAFFGQGTRLTVV.

This clone appeared a single time. The chain recombines TRBV4-1 with TRBJ1-2; tentatively, D is TRBD1 (5 bases). The germline V gene has CDR1 MGHRA and CDR2 YSYEKL. The CDR3 length is 16 residues. Trimming removed 0 bases from V and 3 bases from J, with 14 bases in between. In nucleotides, the CDR3 is TGCGCCAGCAGCCAAGATCCTGGGGCGTTCGACTATGGCTACACCTTC. Its protein product is CASSQDPGAFDYGYTF.

The J gene is TRBJ1-1, the V gene TRBV9; no reliable D call. Germline assignment: CDR1 SGDLS and CDR2 YYNGEE. Trimming stripped 4 bases from V and 1 base from J, with 23 bases between. This CDR3 comprises 18 residues. CDR3 sequence (DNA): TGTGCCAGCAGCCCCCACGTCGGACTAGCGGGAGGGAACACTGAAGCTTTCTTT. It encodes CASSPHVGLAGGNTEAFF.

The genes are TRBV27 and TRBJ2-1, with 10 bases aligning to TRBD2. The CDR3 consists of 17 residues. V trimming: 5 bases; J trimming: 4 bases; junction bases outside the gene matches: 11. Germline V gene sequence: CDR1 MNHEY, CDR2 SMNVEV (reference sequence). CDR3 nucleotides: TGTGCCAGCAGTAAGAGACTAGCGGGCAACTTATACAATGAGCAGTTCTTC. This sequence encodes CASSKRLAGNLYNEQFF.

The chain has TRBV18 and TRBJ2-5; weak D call: TRBD2 (6 bases). The germline CDR1 and CDR2 sequences are KGHSH and LQKENI. The length of the CDR3 is 14 residues. Trimming shortened V by 3 bases and J by 3 bases, and 11 bases separated the two germline ends. This chain's CDR3 is CASSPYGGEETQYF. The CDR3, as DNA: TGTGCCAGCTCACCTTACGGAGGGGAAGAGACCCAGTACTTC. Complete variable domain (other parts from reference TRBV18 and TRBJ2-5): NAGVMQNPRHLVRRRGQEARLRCSPMKGHSHVYWYRQLPEEGLKFMVYLQKENIIDESGMPKERFSAEFPKEGPSILRIQQVVRGDSAAYFCASSPYGGEETQYFGPGTRLLVL.

The chain carries TRBV12-3 or TRBV12-4 and TRBJ2-7; 7 bases line up with TRBD1. The J segment lost 0 bases and the V segment lost 4 bases, leaving 0 bases of the junction unmatched. The CDR3 runs 13 residues. CDR3 nucleotide sequence: TGTGCCAGCAGTTGGGACAGCTCCTACGAGCAGTACTTC. Amino acid sequence: CASSWDSSYEQYF.

V and J are TRBV9 and TRBJ2-5, with 7 bases matching TRBD2. This CDR3 contains 13 residues. Germline V gene lookup returns CDR1 SGDLS and CDR2 YYNGEE. V lost 3 bases to trimming and J lost 1 base; unmatched junction nucleotides: 0. The CDR3 DNA is TGTGCCAGCAGCGGGACTAGCCAAGAGACCCAGTACTTC. Its protein is CASSGTSQETQYF.

The V gene is TRBV30, the J gene TRBJ1-2; TRBD1 aligns across 8 bases. CDR3 size: 14 residues. V dropped 2 bases and J dropped 3; count of bases not matched to a gene: 5. Per the germline V gene, CDR1 is GTSNPN and CDR2 is SVGIG (reference sequence). CDR3 residues: CAWSSVQGDYGYTF. The CDR3 bases are TGTGCCTGGAGTTCCGTACAGGGGGACTATGGCTACACCTTC.

The chain carries TRBV5-4 and TRBJ2-2, with 8 bases lining up with TRBD1. V gave up 2 bases and J gave up 0 bases; unmatched junction bases: 3. Germline CDR1 reads SGHNT; CDR2 reads YYREEE (reference sequence). This CDR3 is 16 amino acids long. In nucleotides, the CDR3 is TGTGCCAGCAGCTTTGGGACAGGAACGAACACCGGGGAGCTGTTTTTT. As protein: CASSFGTGTNTGELFF. Full variable domain (missing parts from reference TRBV5-4 and TRBJ2-2): ETGVTQSPTHLIKTRGQQVTLRCSSQSGHNTVSWYQQALGQGPQFIFQYYREEENGRGNFPPRFSGLQFPNYSSELNVNALELDDSALYLCASSFGTGTNTGELFFGEGSRLTVL.

The rearrangement uses TRBV14 and TRBJ2-5, with D maybe TRBD2 (5 bases). Germline assignment: CDR1 SGHDN and CDR2 FVKESK. The CDR3 is 13 amino acids. Trimming removed 0 bases from V and 7 bases from J, with 9 bases in between. CDR3 sequence: CASSQDHEGTQYF. CDR3 DNA: TGTGCCAGCAGCCAAGATCATGAGGGGACCCAGTACTTC.

The chain carries TRBV7-8 and TRBJ2-1; TRBD2 matches 7 bases. The germline V gene has CDR1 SGHVS and CDR2 FQNEAQ. The length of the CDR3 is 15 residues. V was pared by 0 bases and J by 11 bases, with 10 bases of the junction left unmatched. CDR3 residues: CASSLAGWEGLKQFF. CDR3 in DNA: TGTGCCAGCAGCTTAGCAGGTTGGGAGGGCCTGAAGCAGTTCTTC.

V gene TRBV18 combines with J gene TRBJ1-3, with 9 nucleotides matching TRBD1. V lost 3 bases and J lost 8; bases outside the gene matches: 8. Germline assignment: CDR1 KGHSH and CDR2 LQKENI. The CDR3 length is 15 residues. The CDR3 here is CASSPGTGQVHTIYF. CDR3 sequence (DNA): TGTGCCAGCTCACCTGGGACAGGGCAGGTGCACACCATATATTTT. Supplemented by reference TRBV18 and TRBJ1-3, the full variable domain reads NAGVMQNPRHLVRRRGQEARLRCSPMKGHSHVYWYRQLPEEGLKFMVYLQKENIIDESGMPKERFSAEFPKEGPSILRIQQVVRGDSAAYFCASSPGTGQVHTIYFGEGSWLTVV.

The V call is TRBV6-5, the J call TRBJ2-5, with 11 bases fitting TRBD2. Germline V gene lookup returns CDR1 MNHEY and CDR2 SVGAGI. Germline trimming cut 4 bases from V and 5 bases from J; bases unmatched to any gene: 9. The CDR3 covers 16 residues. The CDR3 DNA follows: TGTGCCAGCAGTTTGGGTAGCGGGAGGGCTTTGGAGACCCAGTACTTC. Its protein is CASSLGSGRALETQYF.

The V call is TRBV6-2 or TRBV6-3, the J call TRBJ2-1; the match to TRBD1 covers 8 bases. The CDR3 runs to 15 residues. Germline-derived CDR1 and CDR2 are MNHEY and SVGEGT. After removal of 3 bases from V and 8 bases from J, the junction contained 9 bases not matched to a gene. The CDR3 region has the DNA TGTGCCAGCAGTTATGTTGCCAGGGGGCAGGATGAGCAGTTCTTC. Encoded protein: CASSYVARGQDEQFF.

The sample holds a few counts of this clone. The rearrangement uses TRBV18 and TRBJ1-1, with 9 bases that match TRBD1. This CDR3 spans 14 amino acids. Looked up from germline, CDR1 is KGHSH and CDR2 is LQKENI. J was trimmed by 4 bases and V by 2 bases; bases with no gene match: 2. The CDR3 here is CASSPGQGTTEAFF. Here the CDR3 DNA reads TGTGCCAGCTCACCAGGACAGGGGACCACTGAAGCTTTCTTT.

The rearrangement joins TRBV6-5 to TRBJ2-3; unclear D gene. Between the trimmed V and J ends, which lost 0 bases and 6 bases, there was a span of 7 bases. Germline V CDR1 and CDR2: MNHEY, SVGAGI. There are 13 residues in the CDR3. The CDR3 reads CASSYSRWDTQYF. CDR3 DNA: TGTGCCAGCAGTTACTCGAGGTGGGATACGCAGTATTTT.

The rearrangement joins TRBV4-2 to TRBJ2-1; TRBD2 matches at 9 bases. The ends lost 6 bases at V and 2 bases at J; junction bases unmatched: 5. The CDR3 totals 15 residues. The germline V gene encodes CDR1 LGHNA and CDR2 YNFKEQ. The DNA for the CDR3 is TGTGCCAGCAGAGGAGGCGGGAGGGCCTACAATGAGCAGTTCTTC. The encoded protein is CASRGGGRAYNEQFF.

J is TRBJ1-1 and V is TRBV7-6, with no clear D. V gave up 1 base and J gave up 4 bases, with 10 bases separating them. Germline-derived CDR1 and CDR2 are SGHVS and FNYEAQ. The CDR3 is 14 amino acids. The DNA for the CDR3 is TGTGCCAGCAGCTTAGGGTGGCGGGGCACTGAAGCTTTCTTT. Amino acids: CASSLGWRGTEAFF. Based on the CDR3 plus reference TRBV7-6 and TRBJ1-1, the full variable domain is GAGVSQSPRYKVTKRGQDVALRCDPISGHVSLYWYRQALGQGPEFLTYFNYEAQQDKSGLPNDRFSAERPEGSISTLTIQRTEQRDSAMYRCASSLGWRGTEAFFGQGTRLTVV.

This chain links TRBV7-8 with TRBJ2-5; 9 positions agree with TRBD2. The CDR3 sequence is 15 residues long. Germline V lookup: CDR1 SGHVS, CDR2 FQNEAQ. V dropped 4 bases and J dropped 5; count of bases not matched to a gene: 8. The CDR3 DNA sequence: TGTGCCAGCAGCTCCCCGCGGGAGGGCCGGGAGACCCAGTACTTC. This codes for CASSSPREGRETQYF.

This clone was picked up one time. The CDR3 coding sequence is TGTGCCAGCGAGTCAGCGTCTTTCAACACCGGGGAGCTGTTTTTT. It encodes CASESASFNTGELFF. The chain couples TRBV6-5 to TRBJ2-2; the D is unclear. The CDR3 length is 15 residues. Trimming cost V 8 bases and J 2 bases, with 15 bases left between them. Germline V gives CDR1 MNHEY, CDR2 SVGAGI.

This chain joins TRBV9 and TRBJ2-2; 9 bases are shared with TRBD2. Germline assignment: CDR1 SGDLS and CDR2 YYNGEE. CDR3 length equals 17 residues. Trimming at V came to 3 bases and at J to 6 bases, leaving 12 bases not matched to a gene. CDR3 DNA sequence: TGTGCCAGCAGCGGTGGACTAGCGTTTGTTAGCGCCGGGGAGCTGTTTTTT. Translated: CASSGGLAFVSAGELFF.

The CDR3 DNA follows: TGTGCCAGCGCCTTCAGCGGGAGGGCCGGCACAGATACGCAGTATTTT. This codes for CASAFSGRAGTDTQYF. The gene calls are TRBV27 and TRBJ2-3; 10 bases align to TRBD2. Germline CDR1 is MNHEY and CDR2 is SMNVEV (reference sequence). J lost 1 base, V lost 8 bases, and 9 bases had no gene match. CDR3 length: 16 residues.

This clone occurred once. The chain is built from TRBV12-3 or TRBV12-4 and TRBJ1-2; D ambiguous. V lost 3 bases and J lost 8, with 10 bases in between. This CDR3 is 12 amino acids long. CDR3 coding DNA: TGTGCCAGCAGTTTGAAGATGCAGGGCTACACCTTC. Encoded protein: CASSLKMQGYTF.

The rearrangement joins TRBV5-1 to TRBJ1-1; D is unclear. This CDR3 has 16 amino acids. Trimming pared 1 base from V and 5 bases from J, leaving 18 bases between. Germline V gene lookup returns CDR1 SGHRS and CDR2 YFSETQ. The CDR3 DNA is TGCGCCAGCAGCTTGTTAGGAGGTAGTGTATGGACTGAAGCTTTCTTT. Translating gives CASSLLGGSVWTEAFF.

The chain links TRBV6-5 to TRBJ1-5, with TRBD1 identical over 9 bases. Unmatched junction bases numbered 10, after V lost 6 bases and J lost 7 bases. The CDR3 sequence is 15 residues long. Germline values: CDR1 MNHEY, CDR2 SVGAGI. This chain's CDR3 is CASRPQGALGQPQHF. The CDR3 bases are TGTGCCAGCAGACCACAGGGGGCACTGGGGCAGCCCCAGCATTTT.

This chain links TRBV4-2 with TRBJ1-2; no clear D gene. CDR3 size: 14 residues. V gave up 1 base and J gave up 13 bases, with 19 bases separating them. The germline V gene has CDR1 LGHNA and CDR2 YNFKEQ. CDR3 coding DNA: TGTGCCAGCAGCCAAGCCCCGCTAACTATGGCTAGCACCTTC. It encodes CASSQAPLTMASTF.

V usage is TRBV6-5 and J usage is TRBJ1-3, with D unresolved. Germline lookup yields CDR1 MNHEY and CDR2 SVGAGI. The CDR3 covers 14 residues. V was pared by 6 bases and J by 1 base, with 10 bases between. CDR3 sequence (DNA): TGTGCCAGCAGCCCATGGAGTTCTGGAAACACCATATATTTT. Amino acid sequence: CASSPWSSGNTIYF.

This clone showed up just once. The V call is TRBV6-4, the J call TRBJ2-2; D is possibly TRBD2 (6 bases). CDR3 size: 14 residues. Trimming took 8 bases from V and 4 from J, leaving 14 bases between them. From germline, CDR1 is MRHNA and CDR2 SNTAGT. CDR3 in DNA: TGTGCCAGCCGGCGGGGAGCCTCCACCGGGGAGCTGTTTTTT. Amino acids: CASRRGASTGELFF.